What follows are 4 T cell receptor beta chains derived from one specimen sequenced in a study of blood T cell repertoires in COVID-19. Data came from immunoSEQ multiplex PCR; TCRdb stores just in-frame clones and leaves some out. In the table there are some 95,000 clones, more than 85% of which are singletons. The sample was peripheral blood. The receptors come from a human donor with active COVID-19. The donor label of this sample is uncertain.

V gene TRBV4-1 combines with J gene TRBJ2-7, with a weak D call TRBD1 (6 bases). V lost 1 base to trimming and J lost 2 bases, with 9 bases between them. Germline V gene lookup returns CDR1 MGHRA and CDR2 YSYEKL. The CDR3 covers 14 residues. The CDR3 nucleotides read TGCGCCAGCAGCCAAGGGACAGTCGCCTACGAGCAGTACTTC. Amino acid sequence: CASSQGTVAYEQYF.

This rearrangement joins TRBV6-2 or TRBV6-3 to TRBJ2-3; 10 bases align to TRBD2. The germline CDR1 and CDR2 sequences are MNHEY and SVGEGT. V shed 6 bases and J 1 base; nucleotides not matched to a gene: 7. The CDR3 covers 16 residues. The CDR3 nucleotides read TGTGCCAGCAGCCGCACTACTAGCGGGGGCACAGATACGCAGTATTTT. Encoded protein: CASSRTTSGGTDTQYF.

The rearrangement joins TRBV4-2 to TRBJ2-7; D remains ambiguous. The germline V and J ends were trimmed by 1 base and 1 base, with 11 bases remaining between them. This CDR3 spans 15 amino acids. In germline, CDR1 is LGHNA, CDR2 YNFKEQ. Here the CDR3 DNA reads TGTGCCAGCAGCCAAGGTGGCTCCGTTTCCTACGAGCAGTACTTC. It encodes CASSQGGSVSYEQYF.

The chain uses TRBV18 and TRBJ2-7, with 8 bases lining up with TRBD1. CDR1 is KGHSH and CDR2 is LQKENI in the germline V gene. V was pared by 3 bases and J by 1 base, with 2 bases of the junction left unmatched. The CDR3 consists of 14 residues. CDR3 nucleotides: TGTGCCAGCTCACCGGGACAGGCTTCCTACGAGCAGTACTTC. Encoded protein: CASSPGQASYEQYF.